The 3 T cell receptor beta chains given below trace back to one sample, sequenced in a study of T cell responses to AZD1222 COVID-19 vaccine. Sequencing used immunoSEQ multiplex PCR; TCRdb keeps in-frame clones, though not all of them. The sample holds about 120,000 clones, around nine tenths seen once. The sequencing used peripheral blood, collected on day 0 of AZD1222 vaccination. These TCRs come from an adult in good health.

The V and J genes are TRBV6-6 and TRBJ2-2; D is ambiguous. The V gene's germline CDR1 is MNHNY and CDR2 SVGAGI (reference sequence). V was cut by 7 bases and J by 5 bases, with 8 bases left in between. This CDR3 contains 12 residues. This chain's CDR3 is CASIIQTGELFF. CDR3 bases: TGTGCCAGCATCATCCAGACCGGGGAGCTGTTTTTT.

This clone occurred a few times. The chain uses TRBV15 and TRBJ2-1; 8 bases map to TRBD2. The CDR3 spans 19 residues. V lost 0 bases, J lost 5 bases, and 15 bases stayed unmatched. Germline V gene data show CDR1 as LNHNV and CDR2 as YYDKDF (reference sequence). CDR3 bases: TGTGCCACCAGCAGAGAGATTCGATCATTAGCGGGGACTCACAATGAGCAGTTCTTC. This sequence encodes CATSREIRSLAGTHNEQFF.

The V call is TRBV6-2 or TRBV6-3, the J call TRBJ1-5; D is undetermined. V was shortened by 2 bases and J by 7 bases, with 18 bases between the two germline ends. Germline-derived CDR1 and CDR2 are MNHEY and SVGEGT. The length of the CDR3 is 16 residues. The CDR3, as DNA: TGTGCCAGCAGTTACCTGGGTGATAGGGCGAACCAGCCCCAGCATTTT. Its translation is CASSYLGDRANQPQHF.